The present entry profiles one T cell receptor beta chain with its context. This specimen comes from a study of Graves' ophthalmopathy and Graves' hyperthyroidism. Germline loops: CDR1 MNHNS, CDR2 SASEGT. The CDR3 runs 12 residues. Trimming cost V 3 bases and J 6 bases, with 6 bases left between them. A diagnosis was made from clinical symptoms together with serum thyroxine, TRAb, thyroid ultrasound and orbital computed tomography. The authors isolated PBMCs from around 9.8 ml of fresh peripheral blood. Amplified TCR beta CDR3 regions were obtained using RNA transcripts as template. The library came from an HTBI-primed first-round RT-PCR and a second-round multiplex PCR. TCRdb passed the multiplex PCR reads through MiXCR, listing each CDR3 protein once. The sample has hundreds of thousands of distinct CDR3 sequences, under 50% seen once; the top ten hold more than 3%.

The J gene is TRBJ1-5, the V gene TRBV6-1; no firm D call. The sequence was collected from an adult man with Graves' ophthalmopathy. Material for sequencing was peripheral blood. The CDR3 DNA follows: TGTGCCAGCAGTGACAACGGTCAGCCCCAGCATTTT. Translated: CASSDNGQPQHF.